One T cell receptor beta chain is described in this entry. With a much larger clone just one base away, this may be a read error. Trimming cost V 10 bases and J 7 bases, with 14 bases left between them. The germline V gene has CDR1 LGHDT and CDR2 YNNKEL (reference sequence). This CDR3 comprises 11 residues. Construction of TCR beta libraries relied on iRepertoire HTBI primers and on Arm-PCR targeting CDR3 regions. TCRdb fed the multiplex PCR reads into MiXCR, producing one record per CDR3 protein. The table records over 500,000 distinct CDR3 sequences, 16% of them present only once. These data originate in a study of regulatory T cells in long-lasting Graves disease. The time point is: newly diagnosed GD, antithyroid drugs for less than 3 months. PBMC-extracted RNA yielded the TCR library. These records were also assigned to another study, of T cells in Graves' hyperthyroidism and ophthalmopathy.

The V call is TRBV3-1, the J call TRBJ2-7; D not resolved. This specimen consisted of peripheral blood mononuclear cells (PBMCs), obtained at new diagnosis, from a patient treated with antithyroid drugs. This TCR derives from a man younger than 35 with Graves disease. CDR3 coding DNA: TGTGCCATCCGAGGCCAGAATGAGCAGTACTTC. It is translated as CAIRGQNEQYF.